Each of the 27 T cell receptor beta chains below was sequenced from the same sample in a study of preoperative IRX-2 immunotherapy in early breast cancer. Specified treatment: preoperative locoregional IRX-2 cytokine immunotherapy. Libraries were prepared by immunoSEQ multiplex PCR; TCRdb keeps only in-frame clonotypes and omits some of them. The profile shows about 45,000 clones, approximately 80% of them singletons. This material consisted of tumor tissue, taken after IRX-2 immunotherapy. The receptor set was obtained from a human donor with breast cancer.

The chain joins TRBV6-8 to TRBJ2-1; 7 positions agree with TRBD2. The CDR3 contains 18 residues. Germline assignment: CDR1 MNHGY and CDR2 SAAAGT. V shed 7 bases and J 3 bases; nucleotides not matched to a gene: 18. The CDR3 region is CASTTPGLPGNFYNEQFF. The CDR3 DNA follows: TGTGCCAGCACCACCCCGGGACTACCCGGCAATTTCTACAATGAGCAGTTCTTC.

This clone was seen more than once but under ten times. The chain carries TRBV1 and TRBJ1-1. TRBV1 is a known pseudogene. The CDR3 is 16 amino acids. DNA of the CDR3: TGCGCCAGCAGCCAAGTTGTAAGTAGGGCGGACACTGAAGCTTTCTTT. Residues: CASSQVVSRADTEAFF.

This clone occurred a few times. The chain employs TRBV5-1 and TRBJ2-1, with 9 bases fitting TRBD1. The germline gives CDR1 SGHRS, CDR2 YFSETQ. The V and J ends lost 2 bases and 10 bases, in that order; junction bases with no gene match: 10. This CDR3 has 15 amino acids. Written as DNA, the CDR3 is TGCGCCAGCAGCTTATTTTTCGGGACAGGGAACGAGCAGTTCTTC. Translating it yields CASSLFFGTGNEQFF.

The chain employs TRBV5-1 and TRBJ2-5; possible D gene TRBD2, 5 bases. CDR3 length: 15 residues. V shed 4 bases and J shed 7 bases, with 20 bases lying between them. Germline CDR1 reads SGHRS; CDR2 reads YFSETQ. CDR3 bases: TGCGCCAGCAGCCCGGGCCGGCTAGCCCGACCGACCCAGTACTTC. Its protein is CASSPGRLARPTQYF.

This clone was seen only a few times. The V call is TRBV6-8, the J call TRBJ2-3, with TRBD1 as a possible D gene (5 bases). The V end was cut by 5 bases, the J end by 2 bases, with 11 bases between. This CDR3 comprises 14 residues. Germline loops: CDR1 MNHGY, CDR2 SAAAGT. DNA of the CDR3: TGTGCCAGCAGTGAGGCAGGGCCCACAGATACGCAGTATTTT. It encodes CASSEAGPTDTQYF.

This chain links TRBV28 with TRBJ1-1; D might be TRBD1 (5 bases). CDR3 length: 13 amino acids. Per germline, CDR1 MDHEN and CDR2 SYDVKM. The germline V and J ends were trimmed by 5 bases and 1 base, with 8 bases remaining between them. The CDR3, as DNA: TGTGCCAGCAGTCGGACACCGAACACTGAAGCTTTCTTT. Its translation: CASSRTPNTEAFF.

The V gene is TRBV14, the J gene TRBJ2-1; D possibly corresponds to TRBD2 (7 bases). The ends were cut back, 3 bases at V and 6 bases at J, with 18 bases in the middle. The CDR3 totals 16 residues. Germline assignment: CDR1 SGHDN and CDR2 FVKESK. The CDR3 loop is CASSQSGGGFLNEQFF. The CDR3 DNA is TGTGCCAGCAGCCAGTCGGGCGGGGGCTTTCTCAATGAGCAGTTCTTC.

This rearrangement joins TRBV11-3 to TRBJ2-7; D is undetermined. Trimming pared 3 bases from V and 2 bases from J, leaving 14 bases between. CDR1 is SGHNT, CDR2 YENEEA, per germline. This CDR3 spans 15 amino acids. This CDR3 is CASSLRRTSPYEQYF. CDR3 coding DNA: TGTGCCAGCAGCTTGAGAAGAACCTCTCCCTACGAGCAGTACTTC.

The chain is built from TRBV10-2 and TRBJ2-3; 7 nucleotides agree with TRBD2. V shed 0 bases, J shed 5 bases, and the junction held 5 bases outside the gene matches. From germline, CDR1 is WSHSY and CDR2 SAAADI. CDR3 length: 15 residues. The CDR3 sequence is CASSESSGIVDTQYF. The CDR3 nucleotides are TGCGCCAGCAGTGAGTCCAGCGGGATAGTAGATACGCAGTATTTT.

V is TRBV6-8 and J is TRBJ1-1; D not resolved. The CDR3 covers 15 residues. Germline assignment: CDR1 MNHGY and CDR2 SAAAGT. The V end lost 6 bases, the J end lost 1 base, and 15 bases lay between the germline ends. CDR3 amino acids: CASSTRTIANTEAFF. CDR3 DNA: TGTGCCAGCAGCACGAGGACGATAGCGAACACTGAAGCTTTCTTT.

The chain is built from TRBV5-1 and TRBJ2-6, with a possible D match to TRBD2 (6 bases). The CDR3 is made up of 15 amino acids. Germline V gives CDR1 SGHRS, CDR2 YFSETQ. V was cut by 1 base and J by 2 bases, with 7 bases left in between. The CDR3 DNA reads TGCGCCAGCAGCTTGTGGGGGGCTGGGGCCAACGTCCTGACTTTC. It codes for CASSLWGAGANVLTF. Complete variable domain (other parts from reference TRBV5-1 and TRBJ2-6): KAGVTQTPRYLIKTRGQQVTLSCSPISGHRSVSWYQQTPGQGLQFLFEYFSETQRNKGNFPGRFSGRQFSNSRSEMNVSTLELGDSALYLCASSLWGAGANVLTFGAGSRLTVL.

This clone appeared a few times. This chain uses TRBV6-8 with TRBJ1-3; 7 nucleotides agree with TRBD1. Per germline, CDR1 MNHGY and CDR2 SAAAGT. V dropped 7 bases and J dropped 3; count of bases not matched to a gene: 9. CDR3 size: 15 residues. This CDR3 is CASTKDRADGNTIYF. CDR3 sequence (DNA): TGTGCCAGCACAAAAGACAGGGCAGATGGAAACACCATATATTTT.

The chain is built from TRBV6-8 and TRBJ1-1, with TRBD1 as a possible D gene (5 bases). The CDR3 is made up of 12 amino acids. The germline CDR1 and CDR2 sequences are MNHGY and SAAAGT. V lost 11 bases, J lost 1 base, and 11 bases lay in between. The CDR3 region is CAGSRENTEAFF. For the CDR3, the DNA is TGTGCCGGATCCAGGGAGAACACTGAAGCTTTCTTT.

The chain uses TRBV11-3 and TRBJ1-1, with a weak D call TRBD1 (6 bases). Germline CDR1 reads SGHNT; CDR2 reads YENEEA. Trimming left V 3 bases short and J 5 bases short, with 13 bases between. The CDR3 consists of 14 residues. The CDR3 DNA sequence: TGTGCCAGCAGCTTGAACAGGGTGGGGACTGAAGCTTTCTTT. Its protein is CASSLNRVGTEAFF.

The chain combines TRBV6-8 with TRBJ2-7, with TRBD1 matching 9 bases. This CDR3 is 13 amino acids long. Unmatched junction bases numbered 5, after V lost 5 bases and J lost 6 bases. Germline CDR1 reads MNHGY; CDR2 reads SAAAGT. CDR3: CASSPGQGTEQYF. CDR3 nucleotides: TGTGCCAGCAGTCCGGGACAGGGAACCGAGCAGTACTTC.

V and J are TRBV5-1 and TRBJ2-6, with 7 bases lining up with TRBD1. The CDR3 length is 15 residues. With 5 bases clipped from V and 0 bases from J, the junction kept 2 bases outside the gene matches. Germline V CDR1 and CDR2: SGHRS, YFSETQ. CDR3: CASRGQSSGANVLTF. CDR3 nucleotides: TGCGCCAGCAGGGGACAGAGCTCTGGGGCCAACGTCCTGACTTTC.

The chain combines TRBV9 with TRBJ1-4, with TRBD1 identical over 7 bases. Germline V gene data show CDR1 as SGDLS and CDR2 as YYNGEE. This CDR3 spans 16 amino acids. Losses at the gene ends were 2 bases for V and 8 bases for J; bases not matched to a gene: 12. The CDR3: CASSVGPQGIREKLFF. The CDR3 DNA is TGTGCCAGCAGCGTCGGACCACAGGGGATAAGAGAAAAACTGTTTTTT.

This clone showed up just a few times. The chain joins TRBV28 to TRBJ2-7; 9 nucleotides align to TRBD2. The CDR3 has 14 residues. The ends lost 6 bases at V and 0 bases at J; junction bases unmatched: 3. CDR1 MDHEN and CDR2 SYDVKM come from the germline V gene. CDR3 coding DNA: TGTGCCAGCAGGCTAGCGGGATACTCCTACGAGCAGTACTTC. This codes for CASRLAGYSYEQYF. Using reference TRBV28 and TRBJ2-7 for the parts outside the CDR3, the full variable domain is DVKVTQSSRYLVKRTGEKVFLECVQDMDHENMFWYRQDPGLGLRLIYFSYDVKMKEKGDIPEGYSVSREKKERFSLILESASTNQTSMYLCASRLAGYSYEQYFGPGTRLTVT.

The chain joins TRBV11-3 to TRBJ1-1; 11 bases align to TRBD1. Losses at the gene ends were 4 bases for V and 7 bases for J; bases not matched to a gene: 14. This CDR3 region has 17 residues. Germline loops: CDR1 SGHNT, CDR2 YENEEA. The CDR3 nucleotides read TGTGCCAGCAGCTCAGGGACCTCCGGGACAGGGGGTTTTGAAGCTTTCTTT. Translating it yields CASSSGTSGTGGFEAFF. Using reference TRBV11-3 and TRBJ1-1 for the parts outside the CDR3, the full variable domain is EAGVVQSPRYKIIEKKQPVAFWCNPISGHNTLYWYLQNLGQGPELLIRYENEEAVDDSQLPKDRFSAERLKGVDSTLKIQPAELGDSAVYLCASSSGTSGTGGFEAFFGQGTRLTVV.

The V call is TRBV18, the J call TRBJ2-2; TRBD2 matches at 11 bases. The CDR3 sequence is 19 residues long. V lost 1 base and J lost 0; bases outside the gene matches: 7. The germline V gene has CDR1 KGHSH and CDR2 LQKENI. Here the CDR3 DNA reads TGTGCCAGCTCACCACTCCCTAGCGGGAGGTCGTCGAACACCGGGGAGCTGTTTTTT. Translated, it gives CASSPLPSGRSSNTGELFF.

This rearrangement joins TRBV19 to TRBJ1-4, with D maybe TRBD1 (5 bases). Deletions cut 4 bases from V and 4 bases from J, with 16 bases between. CDR3 size: 16 residues. Germline lookup yields CDR1 LNHDA and CDR2 SQIVND (reference sequence). CDR3 loop: CASSTPGTVGNEKLFF. The DNA of the CDR3 is TGTGCCAGTAGTACCCCGGGGACGGTGGGTAATGAAAAACTGTTTTTT.

V and J are TRBV11-3 and TRBJ1-1, with 7 bases that match TRBD1. This CDR3 has 15 amino acids. The V segment lost 3 bases and the J segment 4 bases; nucleotides outside the gene matches: 8. Germline V gives CDR1 SGHNT, CDR2 YENEEA. CDR3 bases: TGTGCCAGCAGCTTGGCAGGGGGGAGAGGCACTGAAGCTTTCTTT. This encodes CASSLAGGRGTEAFF.

J is TRBJ1-5 and V is TRBV11-3; 7 nucleotides match TRBD1. V shed 3 bases and J 4 bases; nucleotides not matched to a gene: 3. The CDR3 spans 14 residues. Germline values: CDR1 SGHNT, CDR2 YENEEA. The CDR3 nucleotides are TGTGCCAGCAGCTTTCAGGGGGTTAATCAGCCCCAGCATTTT. It is translated as CASSFQGVNQPQHF.

This chain joins TRBV1 and TRBJ1-1. TRBV1 is tagged as a pseudogene. This CDR3 comprises 14 residues. CDR3 nucleotides: TGCGCCAGCAGCCAAGGGGTTCCCGACACTGAAGCTTTCTTT. As protein: CASSQGVPDTEAFF.

This chain links TRBV6-8 with TRBJ2-1; either TRBD1 or TRBD2 may supply D (6 bases each). V lost 7 bases and J 6 bases, leaving 16 bases between the germline ends. The germline CDR1 and CDR2 sequences are MNHGY and SAAAGT. The CDR3 covers 14 residues. The CDR3 here is CASKPGGGRNEQFF. CDR3 nucleotide sequence: TGTGCCAGCAAGCCCGGGGGCGGCCGCAATGAGCAGTTCTTC.

The chain joins TRBV29-1 to TRBJ2-1; 15 bases align to TRBD2. The germline V gene encodes CDR1 SQVTM and CDR2 ANQGSEA. CDR3 size: 14 residues. The trim removed 6 bases at V and 8 bases at J, leaving 5 bases unmatched. The DNA for the CDR3 is TGCAGCGTCTACGGGACTAGCGGGAGGTATGAGCAGTTCTTC. It is translated as CSVYGTSGRYEQFF.

The rearrangement uses TRBV19 and TRBJ2-5; D call uncertain. Deletions cut 8 bases from V and 2 bases from J, with 12 bases between. CDR1 is LNHDA and CDR2 is SQIVND in the germline V gene (reference sequence). The length of the CDR3 is 13 residues. The CDR3 reads CASGLNRQETQYF. CDR3 DNA sequence: TGTGCCAGTGGGCTAAATCGGCAAGAGACCCAGTACTTC.